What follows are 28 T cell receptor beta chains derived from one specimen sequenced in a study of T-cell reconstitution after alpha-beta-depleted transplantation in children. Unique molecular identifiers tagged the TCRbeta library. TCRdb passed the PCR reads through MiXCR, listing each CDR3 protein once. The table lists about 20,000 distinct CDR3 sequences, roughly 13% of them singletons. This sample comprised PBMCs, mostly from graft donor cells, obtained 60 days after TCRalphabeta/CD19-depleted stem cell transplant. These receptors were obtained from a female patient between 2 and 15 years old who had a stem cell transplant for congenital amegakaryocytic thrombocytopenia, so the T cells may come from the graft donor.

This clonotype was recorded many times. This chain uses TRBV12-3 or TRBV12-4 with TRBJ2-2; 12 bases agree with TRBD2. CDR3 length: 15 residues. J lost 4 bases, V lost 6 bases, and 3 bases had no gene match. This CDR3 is CASSPTSGSTGELFF. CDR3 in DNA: TGTGCCAGCAGCCCGACTAGCGGGAGCACCGGGGAGCTGTTTTTT.

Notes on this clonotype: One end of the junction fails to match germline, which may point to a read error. Written as DNA, the CDR3 is TGTGCCAGGAGCCAGGGGCCAAATGAAAAACTGTTTTTT. Translating gives CARSQGPNEKLFF. This chain connects TRBV4-2 to TRBJ1-4; the D gene is possibly TRBD1 (6 bases). The CDR3 runs to 13 residues. The V gene's germline CDR1 is LGHNA and CDR2 YNFKEQ.

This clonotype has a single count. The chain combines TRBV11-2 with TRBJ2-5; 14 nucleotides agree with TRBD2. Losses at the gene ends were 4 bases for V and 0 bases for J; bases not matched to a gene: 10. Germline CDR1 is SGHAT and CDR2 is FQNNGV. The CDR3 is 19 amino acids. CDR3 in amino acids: CASSSGTSGSWVYQETQYF. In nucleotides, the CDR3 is TGTGCCAGCAGCTCCGGGACTAGCGGGAGTTGGGTTTACCAAGAGACCCAGTACTTC.

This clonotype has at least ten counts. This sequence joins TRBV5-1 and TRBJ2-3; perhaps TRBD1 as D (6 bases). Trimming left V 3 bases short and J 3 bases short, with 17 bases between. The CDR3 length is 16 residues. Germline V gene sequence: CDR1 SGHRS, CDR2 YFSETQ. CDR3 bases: TGCGCCAGCAGCTGGGGGACAAGGAGCGAAACAGATACGCAGTATTTT. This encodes CASSWGTRSETDTQYF.

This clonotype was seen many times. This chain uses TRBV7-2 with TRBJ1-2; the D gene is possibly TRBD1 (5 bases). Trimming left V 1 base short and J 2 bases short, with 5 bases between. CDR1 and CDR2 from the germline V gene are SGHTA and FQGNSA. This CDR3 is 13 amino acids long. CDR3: CASSLGGNYGYTF. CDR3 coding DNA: TGTGCCAGCAGCTTAGGGGGCAACTATGGCTACACCTTC.

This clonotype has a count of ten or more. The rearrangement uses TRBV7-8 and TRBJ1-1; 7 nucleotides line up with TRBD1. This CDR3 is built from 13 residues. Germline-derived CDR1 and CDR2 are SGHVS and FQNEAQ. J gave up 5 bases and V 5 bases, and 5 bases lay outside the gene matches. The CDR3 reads CASSPLRGTEAFF. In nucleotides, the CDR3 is TGTGCCAGCAGCCCACTCAGGGGGACTGAAGCTTTCTTT. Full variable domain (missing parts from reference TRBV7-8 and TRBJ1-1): GAGVSQSPRYKVAKRGQDVALRCDPISGHVSLFWYQQALGQGPEFLTYFQNEAQLDKSGLPSDRFFAERPEGSVSTLKIQRTQQEDSAVYLCASSPLRGTEAFFGQGTRLTVV.

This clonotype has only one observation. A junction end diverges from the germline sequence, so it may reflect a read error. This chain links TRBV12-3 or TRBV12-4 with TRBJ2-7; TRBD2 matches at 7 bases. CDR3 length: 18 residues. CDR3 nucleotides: TGTACCAGCAGTTTCGAAACCGAGAGGCCAGGGAGCGGGAACGAGCAGTACTTC. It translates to CTSSFETERPGSGNEQYF.

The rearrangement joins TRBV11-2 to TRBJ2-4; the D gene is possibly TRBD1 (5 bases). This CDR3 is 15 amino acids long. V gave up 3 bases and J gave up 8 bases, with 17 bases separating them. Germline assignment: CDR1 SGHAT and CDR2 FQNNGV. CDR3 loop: CASSFLRLGPDIQYF. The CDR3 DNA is TGTGCCAGCAGCTTTTTGAGGTTGGGGCCGGACATTCAGTACTTC.

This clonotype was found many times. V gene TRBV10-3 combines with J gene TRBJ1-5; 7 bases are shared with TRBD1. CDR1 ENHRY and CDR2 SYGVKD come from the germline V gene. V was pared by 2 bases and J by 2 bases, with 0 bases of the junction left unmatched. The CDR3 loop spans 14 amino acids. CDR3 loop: CAISEDRGNQPQHF. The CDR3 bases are TGTGCCATCAGTGAGGACAGGGGCAATCAGCCCCAGCATTTT.

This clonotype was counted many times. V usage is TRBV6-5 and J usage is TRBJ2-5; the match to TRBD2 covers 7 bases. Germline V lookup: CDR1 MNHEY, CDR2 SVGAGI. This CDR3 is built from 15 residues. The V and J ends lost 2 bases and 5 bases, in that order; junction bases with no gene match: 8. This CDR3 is CASSYRIAGWETQYF. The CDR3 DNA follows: TGTGCCAGCAGTTACAGGATAGCGGGTTGGGAGACCCAGTACTTC.

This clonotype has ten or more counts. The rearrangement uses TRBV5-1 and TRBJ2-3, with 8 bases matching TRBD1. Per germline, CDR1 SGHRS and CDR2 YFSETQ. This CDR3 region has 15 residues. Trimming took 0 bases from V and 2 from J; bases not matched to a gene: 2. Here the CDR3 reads CASSLDRGTTDTQYF. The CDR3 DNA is TGCGCCAGCAGCTTGGACAGGGGGACCACAGATACGCAGTATTTT.

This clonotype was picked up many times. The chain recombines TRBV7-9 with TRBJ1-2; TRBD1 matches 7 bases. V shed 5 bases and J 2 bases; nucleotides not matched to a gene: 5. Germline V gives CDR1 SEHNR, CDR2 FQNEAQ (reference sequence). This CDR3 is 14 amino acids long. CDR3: CASSPRQGNYGYTF. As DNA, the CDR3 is TGTGCCAGCAGCCCTCGACAGGGAAACTATGGCTACACCTTC.

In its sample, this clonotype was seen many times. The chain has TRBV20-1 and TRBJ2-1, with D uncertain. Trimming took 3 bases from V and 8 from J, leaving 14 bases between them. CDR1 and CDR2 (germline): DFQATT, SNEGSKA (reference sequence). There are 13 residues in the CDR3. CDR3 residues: CSASQIPVYEQFF. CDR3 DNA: TGCAGTGCTAGCCAGATTCCTGTCTATGAGCAGTTCTTC.

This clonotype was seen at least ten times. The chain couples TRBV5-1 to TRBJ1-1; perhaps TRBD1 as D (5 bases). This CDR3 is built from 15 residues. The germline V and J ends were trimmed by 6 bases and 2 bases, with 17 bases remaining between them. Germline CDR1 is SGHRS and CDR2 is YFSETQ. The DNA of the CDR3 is TGCGCCAGCATTATGGGGCGCCCCCCTAACACTGAAGCTTTCTTT. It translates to CASIMGRPPNTEAFF.

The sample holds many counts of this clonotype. CDR3 in amino acids: CASSHQAGGADTQYF. CDR3 DNA: TGTGCCAGCAGCCACCAAGCGGGAGGGGCAGATACGCAGTATTTT. The chain combines TRBV7-2 with TRBJ2-3, with 10 bases identical to TRBD2. Germline CDR1 is SGHTA and CDR2 is FQGNSA. V shed 5 bases and J 4 bases; nucleotides not matched to a gene: 6. CDR3 size: 15 residues.

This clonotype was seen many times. CDR3 sequence: CASSPLAGSSYEQYF. CDR3 coding DNA: TGTGCCAGCAGTCCCCTAGCGGGAAGCTCCTACGAGCAGTACTTC. V usage is TRBV12-3 or TRBV12-4 and J usage is TRBJ2-7; 9 bases map to TRBD2. The V segment lost 5 bases and the J segment 0 bases; nucleotides outside the gene matches: 5. CDR3 length equals 15 residues.

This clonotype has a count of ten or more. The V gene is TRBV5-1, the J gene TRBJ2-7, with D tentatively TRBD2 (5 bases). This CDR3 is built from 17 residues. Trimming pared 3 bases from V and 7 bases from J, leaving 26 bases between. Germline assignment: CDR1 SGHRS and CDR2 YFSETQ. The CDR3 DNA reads TGCGCCAGCAGCTCGGCCGGGCCCGGATCGGGGTGGGTGGAGCAGTACTTC. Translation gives CASSSAGPGSGWVEQYF.

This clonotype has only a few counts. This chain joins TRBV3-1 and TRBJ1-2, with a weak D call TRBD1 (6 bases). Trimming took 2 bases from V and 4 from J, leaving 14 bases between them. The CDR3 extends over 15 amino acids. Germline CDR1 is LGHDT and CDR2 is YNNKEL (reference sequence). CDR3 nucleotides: TGTGCCAGCAGCCAACTACAGGGACCACTCTATGGCTACACCTTC. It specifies CASSQLQGPLYGYTF.

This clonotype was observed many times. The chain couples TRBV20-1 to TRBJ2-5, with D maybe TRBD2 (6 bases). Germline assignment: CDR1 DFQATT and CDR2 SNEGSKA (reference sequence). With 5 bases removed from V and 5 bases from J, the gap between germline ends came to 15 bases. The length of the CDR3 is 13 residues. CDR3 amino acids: CSARLAAGETQYF. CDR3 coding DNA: TGCAGTGCTCGCTTGGCGGCGGGGGAGACCCAGTACTTC.

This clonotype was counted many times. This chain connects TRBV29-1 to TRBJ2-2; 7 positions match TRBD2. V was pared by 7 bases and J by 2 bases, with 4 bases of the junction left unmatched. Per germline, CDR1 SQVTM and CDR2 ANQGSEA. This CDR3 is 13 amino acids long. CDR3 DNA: TGCAGCGCTGGGGGGGATAACACCGGGGAGCTGTTTTTT. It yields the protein CSAGGDNTGELFF.

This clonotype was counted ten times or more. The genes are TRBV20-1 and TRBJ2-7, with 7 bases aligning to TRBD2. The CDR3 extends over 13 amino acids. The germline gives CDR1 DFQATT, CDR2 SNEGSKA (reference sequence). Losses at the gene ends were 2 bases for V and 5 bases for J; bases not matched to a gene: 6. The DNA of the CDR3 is TGCAGTGCTAGACTGGCGGGAGTTAACGAGCAGTACTTC. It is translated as CSARLAGVNEQYF.

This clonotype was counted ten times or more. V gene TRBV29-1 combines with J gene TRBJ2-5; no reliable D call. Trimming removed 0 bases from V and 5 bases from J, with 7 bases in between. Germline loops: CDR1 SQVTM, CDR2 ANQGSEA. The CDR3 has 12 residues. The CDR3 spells CSVEEAGETQYF. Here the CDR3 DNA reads TGCAGCGTTGAAGAAGCCGGGGAGACCCAGTACTTC.

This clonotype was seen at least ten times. The CDR3 region has the DNA TGTGCCAGCAGCCCCACCCAGCGACAGATCAATCAGCCCCAGCATTTT. Protein sequence: CASSPTQRQINQPQHF. The chain uses TRBV28 and TRBJ1-5, with a weak D call TRBD1 (5 bases). The V end lost 6 bases, the J end lost 3 bases, and 18 bases lay between the germline ends. The germline V gene encodes CDR1 MDHEN and CDR2 SYDVKM. The CDR3 contains 16 residues.

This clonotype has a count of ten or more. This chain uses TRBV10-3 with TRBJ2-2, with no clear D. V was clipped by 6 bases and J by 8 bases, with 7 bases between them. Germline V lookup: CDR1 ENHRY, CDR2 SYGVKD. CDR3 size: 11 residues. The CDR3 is CAIRLSGELFF. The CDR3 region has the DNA TGTGCCATCAGGCTATCTGGGGAGCTGTTTTTT.

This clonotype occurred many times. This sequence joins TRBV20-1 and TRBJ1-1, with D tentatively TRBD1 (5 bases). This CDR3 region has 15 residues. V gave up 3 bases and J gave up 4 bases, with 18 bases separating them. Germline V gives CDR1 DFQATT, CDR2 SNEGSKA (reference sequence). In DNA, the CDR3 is TGCAGTGCTAGGTCGAGCAGGCGGGGCCCCACTGAAGCTTTCTTT. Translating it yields CSARSSRRGPTEAFF.

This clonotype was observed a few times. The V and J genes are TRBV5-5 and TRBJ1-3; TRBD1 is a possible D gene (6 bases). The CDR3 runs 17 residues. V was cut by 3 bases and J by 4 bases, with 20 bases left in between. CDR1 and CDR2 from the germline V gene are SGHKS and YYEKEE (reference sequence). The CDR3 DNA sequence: TGTGCCAGCAGCTCTCTTCCATATGGGGGGGGCGGAAACACCATATATTTT. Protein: CASSSLPYGGGGNTIYF.

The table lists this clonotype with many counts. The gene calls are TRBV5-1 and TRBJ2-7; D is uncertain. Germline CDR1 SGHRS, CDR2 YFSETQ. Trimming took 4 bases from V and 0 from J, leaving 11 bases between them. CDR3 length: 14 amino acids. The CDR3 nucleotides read TGCGCCAGCAGCCCGAGTGCCTACTCCTACGAGCAGTACTTC. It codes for CASSPSAYSYEQYF.

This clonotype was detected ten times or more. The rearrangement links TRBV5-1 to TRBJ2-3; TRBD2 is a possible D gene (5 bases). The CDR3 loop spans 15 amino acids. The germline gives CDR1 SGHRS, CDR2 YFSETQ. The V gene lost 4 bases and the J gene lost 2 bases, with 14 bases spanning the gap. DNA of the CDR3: TGCGCCAGCAGCCCGACTACAGTAATCACAGATACGCAGTATTTT. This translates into CASSPTTVITDTQYF. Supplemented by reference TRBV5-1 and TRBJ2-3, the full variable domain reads KAGVTQTPRYLIKTRGQQVTLSCSPISGHRSVSWYQQTPGQGLQFLFEYFSETQRNKGNFPGRFSGRQFSNSRSEMNVSTLELGDSALYLCASSPTTVITDTQYFGPGTRLTVL.